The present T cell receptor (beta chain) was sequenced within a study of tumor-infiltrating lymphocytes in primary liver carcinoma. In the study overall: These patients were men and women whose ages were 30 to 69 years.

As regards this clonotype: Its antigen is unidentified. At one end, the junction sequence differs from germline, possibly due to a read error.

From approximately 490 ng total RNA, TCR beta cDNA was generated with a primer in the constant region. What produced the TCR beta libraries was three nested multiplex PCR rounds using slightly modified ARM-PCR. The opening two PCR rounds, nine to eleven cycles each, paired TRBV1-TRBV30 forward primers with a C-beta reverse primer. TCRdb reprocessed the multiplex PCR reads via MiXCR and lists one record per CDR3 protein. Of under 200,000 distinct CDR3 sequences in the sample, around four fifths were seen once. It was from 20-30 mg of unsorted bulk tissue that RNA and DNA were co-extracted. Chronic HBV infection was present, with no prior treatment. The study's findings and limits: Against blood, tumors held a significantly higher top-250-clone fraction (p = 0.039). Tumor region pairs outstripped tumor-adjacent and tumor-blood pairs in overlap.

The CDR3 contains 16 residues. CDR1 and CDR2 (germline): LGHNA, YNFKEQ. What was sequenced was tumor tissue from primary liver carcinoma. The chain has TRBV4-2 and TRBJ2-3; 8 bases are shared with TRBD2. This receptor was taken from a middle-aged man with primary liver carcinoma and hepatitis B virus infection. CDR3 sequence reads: CDSSQDLGTRGGMQYF. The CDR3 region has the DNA TGTGACAGCAGCCAAGATTTGGGGACTAGGGGCGGTATGCAGTATTTT.